This passage covers 18 T cell receptor beta chains from one sample sequenced in a study of T cell responses to AZD1222 COVID-19 vaccine. Produced via immunoSEQ multiplex PCR; TCRdb's table is partial and in-frame only. The sample has approximately 170,000 clones; more than 80% are singletons. Sequenced here: peripheral blood, sampled on day 0 of AZD1222 vaccination. Every receptor here comes from an adult in good health.

The rearrangement links TRBV27 to TRBJ1-6, with D unresolved. This CDR3 spans 13 amino acids. The V and J ends lost 11 bases and 6 bases respectively, with 14 bases between them. Germline values: CDR1 MNHEY, CDR2 SMNVEV (reference sequence). CDR3 in amino acids: CACGGVTNSPLHF. CDR3 coding DNA: TGTGCCTGCGGCGGCGTCACTAATTCACCCCTCCACTTT.

This chain joins TRBV28 and TRBJ2-7; D remains ambiguous. The CDR3 sequence is 15 residues long. Per germline, CDR1 MDHEN and CDR2 SYDVKM. V shed 5 bases and J shed 3 bases, with 17 bases lying between them. CDR3 region: CASSQLSSRYYEQYF. The DNA for the CDR3 is TGTGCCAGCAGTCAACTCAGCAGTAGGTACTACGAGCAGTACTTC.

As for this clone: The junction departs from the called germline gene at one end, perhaps through a read error. The rearrangement links TRBV19 to TRBJ1-4; D unresolved. Per the germline V gene, CDR1 is LNHDA and CDR2 is SQIVND (reference sequence). The length of the CDR3 is 15 residues. CDR3 residues: CASSIGTTTNEKLFF. As DNA, the CDR3 is TGTGCCAGTAGTATAGGAACCACAACTAATGAAAAATTGTTTTTT.

The chain combines TRBV4-1 with TRBJ2-7; 7 nucleotides align to TRBD1. The CDR3 length is 15 residues. Germline V gene lookup returns CDR1 MGHRA and CDR2 YSYEKL. Germline trimming cut 4 bases from V and 2 bases from J; bases unmatched to any gene: 8. CDR3 nucleotide sequence: TGCGCCAGCAGCCCAACAGGGGATCCTCCCTACGAGCAGTACTTC. Translating it yields CASSPTGDPPYEQYF.

The chain links TRBV7-4 to TRBJ1-3; maybe TRBD1 (5 bases). V lost 5 bases and J lost 0, with 14 bases in between. This CDR3 region has 16 residues. CDR1 is SGHVT, CDR2 SQSDAQ, per germline. The CDR3 sequence: CASSTRPGPSGNTIYF. The CDR3, as DNA: TGTGCCAGCAGCACCCGACCAGGGCCCTCTGGAAACACCATATATTTT.

This chain connects TRBV5-1 to TRBJ2-1; the D call may be TRBD1 or TRBD2 (5 bases each). The ends were cut back, 4 bases at V and 8 bases at J, with 13 bases in the middle. CDR3 length: 13 residues. Germline CDR1 reads SGHRS; CDR2 reads YFSETQ. CDR3: CASSQIRGDEQFF. In nucleotides, the CDR3 is TGCGCCAGCAGCCAAATCCGGGGCGATGAGCAGTTCTTC.

The chain is built from TRBV19 and TRBJ2-7; D not certain. The V gene lost 4 bases and the J gene lost 5 bases, with 6 bases spanning the gap. CDR1 is LNHDA, CDR2 SQIVND, per germline (reference sequence). The CDR3 length is 11 residues. The CDR3 here is CASSRDHEQYV. In nucleotides, the CDR3 is TGTGCCAGTAGTAGAGATCACGAGCAGTACGTC.

The chain recombines TRBV19 with TRBJ2-2; D may be TRBD1 or TRBD2 (5 bases each). The ends were cut back, 7 bases at V and 0 bases at J, with 9 bases in the middle. Germline V lookup: CDR1 LNHDA, CDR2 SQIVND (reference sequence). This CDR3 contains 14 residues. CDR3 coding DNA: TGTGCCAGTATGGGACGAACGAACACCGGGGAGCTGTTTTTT. Its protein product is CASMGRTNTGELFF.

This chain links TRBV28 with TRBJ1-5, with D perhaps TRBD1 (6 bases). Germline CDR1 reads MDHEN; CDR2 reads SYDVKM. This CDR3 comprises 14 residues. Trimming left V 7 bases short and J 5 bases short, with 15 bases between. The CDR3 reads CASTQWGRDQPQHF. As DNA, the CDR3 is TGTGCCAGCACCCAATGGGGGCGGGATCAGCCCCAGCATTTT. Supplemented by reference TRBV28 and TRBJ1-5, the full variable domain reads DVKVTQSSRYLVKRTGEKVFLECVQDMDHENMFWYRQDPGLGLRLIYFSYDVKMKEKGDIPEGYSVSREKKERFSLILESASTNQTSMYLCASTQWGRDQPQHFGDGTRLSIL.

The chain carries TRBV27 and TRBJ2-4; 7 bases align to TRBD1. With 5 bases clipped from V and 3 bases from J, the junction kept 10 bases outside the gene matches. From germline, CDR1 is MNHEY and CDR2 SMNVEV (reference sequence). This CDR3 is 16 amino acids long. The CDR3 loop reads CASSPSGGLGKNIQYF. CDR3 in DNA: TGTGCCAGCAGTCCCTCAGGGGGATTGGGCAAAAACATTCAGTACTTC.

The genes are TRBV7-8 and TRBJ2-7, with 9 positions matching TRBD1. Germline V gives CDR1 SGHVS, CDR2 FQNEAQ. V was clipped by 5 bases and J by 7 bases; unmatched bases: 6. The CDR3 spans 13 residues. For the CDR3, the DNA is TGTGCCAGCAGCGCGGACAGGGGCGGGGAGCAGTACTTC. This sequence encodes CASSADRGGEQYF.

The CDR3 loop is CASSPDINSPLHF. CDR3 DNA sequence: TGTGCCAGCAGTCCGGACATTAATTCACCCCTCCACTTT. This chain links TRBV3-1 (or the pseudogene TRBV3-2) with TRBJ1-6; a weak D match, TRBD1 (5 bases). The germline V gene has CDR1 LGHDT and CDR2 YNNKEL (reference sequence). Trimming stripped 6 bases from V and 6 bases from J, with 9 bases between. The CDR3 sequence is 13 residues long.

CDR3 in DNA: TGTGCCAGCAGCCAAGGTACAGGGGGTGCCTACGAGCAGTACTTC. Its translation: CASSQGTGGAYEQYF. The genes are TRBV3-1 (or the pseudogene TRBV3-2) and TRBJ2-7, with 8 bases lining up with TRBD1. CDR1 LGHDT and CDR2 YNNKEL come from the germline V gene (reference sequence). The CDR3 is made up of 15 amino acids. V lost 1 base and J lost 2; bases outside the gene matches: 4.

J is TRBJ1-1 and V is TRBV7-2, with D possibly being TRBD1 (5 bases). Germline V CDR1 and CDR2: SGHTA, FQGNSA. The ends were cut back, 5 bases at V and 5 bases at J, with 15 bases in the middle. The CDR3 loop spans 14 amino acids. As DNA, the CDR3 is TGTGCCAGCAGCCAGAATGGGGGTCGGACTGAAGCTTTCTTT. It encodes CASSQNGGRTEAFF.

The genes are TRBV4-3 and TRBJ1-2; the D is unclear. V was shortened by 4 bases and J by 1 base, with 7 bases between the two germline ends. The CDR3 has 13 amino acids. Per germline, CDR1 LGHNA and CDR2 YSLEER. CDR3 sequence: CASSPSYNYGYTF. The CDR3 DNA follows: TGCGCCAGCAGCCCCAGCTATAACTATGGCTACACCTTC.

The chain recombines TRBV19 with TRBJ2-3; TRBD1 or TRBD2 may be the D gene (5 bases each). Germline V gene data show CDR1 as LNHDA and CDR2 as SQIVND (reference sequence). This CDR3 is 15 amino acids long. V lost 6 bases to trimming and J lost 5 bases, with 18 bases between them. The CDR3 nucleotides read TGTGCCAGTAGGCCGCCAGGGACGGTTTTAGATACGCAGTATTTT. It codes for CASRPPGTVLDTQYF.

This clone was found once. The gene calls are TRBV6-2 or TRBV6-3 and TRBJ2-1; D not resolved. This CDR3 has 16 residues. V gave up 2 bases and J gave up 9 bases, with 20 bases separating them. CDR1 and CDR2 from the germline V gene are MNHEY and SVGEGT. CDR3 sequence: CASSYPLLVGRTEQFF. CDR3 nucleotides: TGTGCCAGCAGTTACCCTCTACTCGTCGGACGCACTGAGCAGTTCTTC.

The chain is built from TRBV7-9 and TRBJ1-4, with 10 bases lining up with TRBD1. The V gene end was trimmed by 3 bases and the J gene end by 5 bases; junction bases not matched to a gene: 12. The CDR3 is made up of 18 amino acids. Per germline, CDR1 SEHNR and CDR2 FQNEAQ (reference sequence). CDR3 sequence (DNA): TGTGCCAGCAGCTTGTTGACAGGGGGCCCCGGGCAGAATGAAAAACTGTTTTTT. Protein sequence: CASSLLTGGPGQNEKLFF. The entire variable domain, with the rest obtained from reference TRBV7-9 and TRBJ1-4, is as follows: DTGVSQNPRHKITKRGQNVTFRCDPISEHNRLYWYRQTLGQGPEFLTYFQNEAQLEKSRLLSDRFSAERPKGSFSTLEIQRTEQGDSAMYLCASSLLTGGPGQNEKLFFGSGTQLSVL.